This TCR beta chain came from a study of identical twins. TCRdb re-analysed the 5' RACE reads in MiXCR, keeping a single row per CDR3 protein. The sample holds 140,000 to 150,000 distinct CDR3 sequences, roughly 3.5% seen once. CDR1 MDHEN and CDR2 SYDVKM come from the germline V gene. Trimming pared 7 bases from V and 1 base from J, leaving 20 bases between. The CDR3 loop spans 17 amino acids. This clonotype was observed at least ten times. The chain carries TRBV28 and TRBJ1-5; D unclear. The clonotype comes from a man younger than 35 in good health. The sequenced sample consisted of memory T cells sorted from blood. The CDR3 sequence is CASTMSPIVYSNQPQHF. Here the CDR3 DNA reads TGTGCCAGCACCATGTCCCCCATAGTATACAGCAATCAGCCCCAGCATTTT. Complete variable domain (other parts from reference TRBV28 and TRBJ1-5): DVKVTQSSRYLVKRTGEKVFLECVQDMDHENMFWYRQDPGLGLRLIYFSYDVKMKEKGDIPEGYSVSREKKERFSLILESASTNQTSMYLCASTMSPIVYSNQPQHFGDGTRLSIL.